A selection of T cell receptor beta chains follows, all from one sample in a study of cytomegalovirus exposure and HLA in healthy donors. Clones were sequenced by immunoSEQ multiplex PCR, and TCRdb holds only the in-frame ones, with some missing. There are under 110,000 clones in the sample; 60% to 85% occur only once, and around 2.8% lies in the top ten. Material: PBMCs. These receptors all stem from a male donor in good health and CMV-seropositive. Both conserved end residues are part of each CDR3. D genes are given only for firm matches. Clone size is given for some rows only: seen once, a few or many times, or a class if the clone is expanded.

clone_size d_call j_call v_call cdr3_nt cdr3_aa
. TRBD1 TRBJ1-1 TRBV6-1 TGTGCCACCCAACAGGGGTCGAACACTGAAGCTTTCTTT CATQQGSNTEAFF
. TRBD1 TRBJ1-2 TRBV5-4 TGTGCCAGCAGCCAGGGGACAGGGGATGGCTACACCTTC CASSQGTGDGYTF
. . TRBJ2-7 TRBV4-2 TGTGCCAGCAGCCAAGTTCCACAGGGTTTTCGGTCCTACGAGCAGTACTTC CASSQVPQGFRSYEQYF
. TRBD2 TRBJ2-7 TRBV15 TGTGGACGCCCTAGCGGGGACTACGAGCAGTACTTC CGRPSGDYEQYF
. TRBD1 TRBJ1-1 TRBV11-3 TGTGCCAGCAGCCCAGGGACAGGGTCCACTGAAGCTTTCTTT CASSPGTGSTEAFF
. . TRBJ1-1 TRBV19 TGTGCCAGTAGTATGTCGGGGGGGACTGAAGCTTTCTTT CASSMSGGTEAFF
few . TRBJ1-6 TRBV5-1 TGCGCCAGCAGCTTGGACGGCCGGACAGATTCACCCCTCCACTTT CASSLDGRTDSPLHF
. . TRBJ2-1 TRBV5-4 TGTGCCAGCAGCGGTTTCAGTGAGCAGTTCTTC CASSGFSEQFF
. TRBD1 TRBJ1-5 TRBV28 TGTGCCAGCAGGCTCATCGACAGGGCAGATCAGCCCCAGCATTTT CASRLIDRADQPQHF
. TRBD2 TRBJ2-1 TRBV6-5 TGTGCCAGCAGTTACGCGGGAGCTTTTAATGAGCAGTTCTTC CASSYAGAFNEQFF
. . TRBJ1-2 TRBV7-9 TGTGCCAGCAGCTTAGGCCAGTTCTATGGCTACACCTTC CASSLGQFYGYTF
once . TRBJ2-7 TRBV4-2 TGTGCCAGCAGCCAAGCCCGAGGAGGTTACGAGCAGTACTTC CASSQARGGYEQYF
. TRBD1 TRBJ2-7 TRBV10-3 TGTGCCATCAGTGGGGGACAGGCCTACGAGCAGTACTTC CAISGGQAYEQYF
few . TRBJ2-2 TRBV6-5 TGTGCCAGCAGTATGGAGTGGCGGCGCGGGGAGCTGTTTTTT CASSMEWRRGELFF
. TRBD2 TRBJ2-7 TRBV9 TGTGCCAGCAGCGTAGGAGGGGCGCTAGCGGGAGTCAACTACGAGCAGTACTTC CASSVGGALAGVNYEQYF
few . TRBJ1-2 TRBV6-1 TGTGCCAGCAGTGAATTCCGGGGGGGGTATGGCTACACCTTC CASSEFRGGYGYTF
. TRBD2 TRBJ2-3 TRBV6-6 TGTGCCAGCAGTTACGGAGCGGGGCCCACAGATACGCAGTATTTT CASSYGAGPTDTQYF
. TRBD2 TRBJ2-7 TRBV6-1 TGTGCCAGCAGTGTTGAGTCTAGCGGCTCCTACGAGCAGTACTTC CASSVESSGSYEQYF
. TRBD1 TRBJ2-7 TRBV6-5 TGTGCCAGCAGCCGGGACAGGGTTTCCTACGAGCAGTACTTC CASSRDRVSYEQYF
. . TRBJ1-4 TRBV18 TGTGCCAGCTCACCTGGACAGCCCGGCGAAAAACTGTTTTTT CASSPGQPGEKLFF
. TRBD2 TRBJ2-7 TRBV6-6 TGTGCCAGCAGTCCAATAGCGGGGACATACGAGCAGTACTTC CASSPIAGTYEQYF
. TRBD1 TRBJ1-2 TRBV29-1 TGCAGCGTCCCAGGGGGGAAATATGGCTACACCTTC CSVPGGKYGYTF
. . TRBJ1-1 TRBV19 TGTGCCAGTATAGACCGAACAGGGTTTTGGACTGAAGCTTTCTTT CASIDRTGFWTEAFF
. TRBD1 TRBJ1-6 TRBV28 TGTGCCAGCATTACACCACAGGGGAATTCACCCCTCCACTTT CASITPQGNSPLHF
. . TRBJ2-7 TRBV5-4 TGTGCCAGCAGCTTGAGCGGCGGCTATTACGAGCAGTACTTC CASSLSGGYYEQYF
. . TRBJ1-5 TRBV19 TGTGCCAGTACCACGTGGGCGGGCCAGCCCCAGCATTTT CASTTWAGQPQHF
. TRBD1 TRBJ1-4 TRBV2 TGTGCCAGCAGCGGGACGACAGGGTCGAACGAAAAACTGTTTTTT CASSGTTGSNEKLFF
. . TRBJ1-2 TRBV7-2 TGTGCCAGCGCTGGGGGGGGAGGAGACTATGGCTACACCTTC CASAGGGGDYGYTF
. . TRBJ1-1 TRBV19 TGTGCCAGTATCGGGGGATGGCACACTGAAGCTTTCTTT CASIGGWHTEAFF
. . TRBJ1-5 TRBV5-6 TGTGCCAGCAGCCGGGGGACGTATCAGCCCCAGCATTTT CASSRGTYQPQHF
. TRBD1 TRBJ2-5 TRBV2 TGTGCCAGCCGACAGGGGTTTAGAGAGACCCAGTACTTC CASRQGFRETQYF
few TRBD1 TRBJ1-4 TRBV28 TGTGCCAGCCACAGTCTACCGAACAGGGGGCGCGTGTTTTTT CASHSLPNRGRVFF
. TRBD1 TRBJ2-7 TRBV5-6 TGTGCCAGCAGCTTGGCACTGGGGACAGCAGAGCAGTACTTC CASSLALGTAEQYF
. . TRBJ2-1 TRBV7-6 TGTGCCAGCAGCTCCCGCGGGGGCCCCTACAATGAGCAGTTCTTC CASSSRGGPYNEQFF
. TRBD2 TRBJ2-5 TRBV7-9 TGTGCCAGCAGCTTCGGTATAGCGGGAGGGCGGGAGACCCAGTACTTC CASSFGIAGGRETQYF